What follows describes a single T cell receptor beta chain. Its cognate antigen is unknown. PCR used 60 Vbeta primers and 13 Jbeta primers. Data came from immunoSEQ multiplex PCR; TCRdb stores just in-frame clones and leaves some out. The sample has tens of thousands of clones, around 66% seen once. This entry is derived from a study of cytomegalovirus exposure and HLA in healthy donors. General study points: 87-base-pair reads could not separate some V segments, including TRBV6-2 and TRBV6-3. Among TCR beta chains of equal frequency, HLA-associated ones were more clonally expanded in a later analysis. Previously analyzed data showed that most TCR beta V segments were productive at a frequency of about 90% or about 30%.

While unrecorded immune exposures were likely, the donors were nominally healthy when sampled. This CDR3 spans 15 amino acids. CDR1 is MNHEY, CDR2 SVGAGI, per germline. The ends were cut back, 6 bases at V and 3 bases at J, with 14 bases in the middle. Specimen: PBMCs. The chain joins TRBV6-5 to TRBJ2-2; D is possibly TRBD2 (5 bases). The clonotype comes from a man between 60 and 75 years old in good health and CMV-seropositive. Here the CDR3 reads CASRSGEGDTGELFF. The CDR3 DNA sequence: TGTGCCAGCAGGTCGGGCGAGGGTGACACCGGGGAGCTGTTTTTT.